This section outlines one TCR beta chain sequence together with its context. This clone has just a few counts. Which antigen it targets is not known. No much larger clone exists at a distance of one base, and base qualities are not known. The immunoSEQ Assay, a bias-controlled multiplex PCR, was used to amplify TCRbeta CDR3 regions from genomic DNA. The source study handled its data this way. The number of nucleated cells in each sample was estimated from the amplification of reference gene primers within the assay. Sequence reads were collapsed and filtered to measure the absolute abundance of every unique TCRbeta CDR3 rearrangement. For each sample, productive Simpson clonality was calculated as the square root of Simpson's diversity index across productive rearrangements. The table was pulled from immuneACCESS by TCRdb, which kept in-frame rearrangements only. Such tables lose some clones; where checked, under half of the loss comes from unresolved V genes, and the rest has no known cause. The V and J calls and clone size come from that table; D and trimming were worked out from the DNA. The sample profile shows 120,000 or so clones; about 79% of them were found once. The biggest ten clones account for under 45% of the sample.

V loses 6 bases, J loses 2 bases, and the germline ends lie 17 bases apart. CDR1 and CDR2, per the germline V gene (reference sequence), are LNHDA and SQIVND. The CDR3 covers 15 residues, taking in both the cysteine and the phenylalanine. Only the CDR3 region is kept as DNA, spanning 45 bases read in frame from base 1. Whole blood was collected in K2EDTA tubes by collaborating institutions according to the institutions' own protocols. For TCRbeta analysis, collaborators shipped samples as frozen whole blood, isolated PBMCs, or DNA extracted from either of those sample types. The record originates from a study of blood T cell repertoires in COVID-19 (dated by TCRdb to 2020 to 2021). Turning to the overall study: Collaborator samples came from the United States, Italy and Spain and covered acute and convalescent phases of COVID-19. Where available, HLA class I and class II types were taken from metadata supplied by the sample provider and were not determined by assay-based typing. The dataset comprised deeply sampled blood TCRbeta repertoires from subjects exposed to, actively infected with, or recovered from COVID-19. A de-identified subject ID, COVID-19 status, age in years and sex were almost always included in the sample metadata. The repertoires were made available in a free public database intended to serve as a resource for research on the immune response to SARS-CoV-2. Samples were obtained from the ongoing ImmuneRACE study (first 160 participants) and from approximately 1,200 subjects provided by 6 global collaborators. The prospective study material was composed of cDNA or gDNA derived from T cells, B-cell-depleted T cells, or PBMCs.

The paper's findings and limits, for the study overall: The amount of clinical and demographic metadata varied by source and participant and was provided uncurated.

The sequence is built from TRBV19 and TRBJ2-7; 6 matching bases give a weak D call of TRBD1. The source material was peripheral blood. The origin of this receptor is a man aged 35 to 55 with active or convalescent COVID-19. The sequenced DNA is TGTGCCAGTAGCGCTGGGCAGGGGACCCCCTACGAGCAGTACTTC. It is translated as CASSAGQGTPYEQYF. Reference TRBV19 and TRBJ2-7 genes cover what lies past the CDR3, so the full variable domain is DGGITQSPKYLFRKEGQNVTLSCEQNLNHDAMYWYRQDPGQGLRLIYYSQIVNDFQKGDIAEGYSVSREKKESFPLTVTSAQKNPTAFYLCASSAGQGTPYEQYFGPGTRLTVT.